The 29 T cell receptor beta chains in this list originate from one sample, sequenced in a study of OX40 agonist ivuxolimab in advanced cancers. This table comes from immunoSEQ multiplex PCR, and its TCRdb copy is limited to in-frame clones, with some not included. The sample gives 60,000 to 85,000 clones, about 90% of which show up once; about 3.9% is in the top ten. Sequencing was performed on CD4+ or CD8+ T cells sorted from blood, taken in a trial of the OX40 agonist ivuxolimab. Every receptor here comes from an adult with an advanced solid tumor such as melanoma, head and neck, liver or kidney cancer.

This chain uses TRBV6-6 with TRBJ2-7, with D perhaps matching TRBD2 (5 bases). Germline V gene lookup returns CDR1 MNHNY and CDR2 SVGAGI (reference sequence). V lost 8 bases, J lost 3 bases, and 14 bases lay in between. The length of the CDR3 is 13 residues. The CDR3 bases are TGTGCCAGCGGACGGGATGCACTCTACGAGCAGTACTTC. Translating it yields CASGRDALYEQYF.

The chain carries TRBV15 and TRBJ2-5; unclear D gene. The V gene's germline CDR1 is LNHNV and CDR2 YYDKDF (reference sequence). CDR3 length equals 12 residues. V was shortened by 1 base and J by 4 bases, with 4 bases between the two germline ends. The chain's CDR3 is CATSRVGETQYF. The DNA of the CDR3 is TGTGCCACCAGCAGAGTGGGAGAGACCCAGTACTTC.

The chain uses TRBV19 and TRBJ1-1; weak D call: TRBD1 (5 bases). The V end lost 4 bases, the J end lost 6 bases, and 12 bases lay between the germline ends. The CDR3 runs to 13 residues. Germline-derived CDR1 and CDR2 are LNHDA and SQIVND (reference sequence). The CDR3 nucleotides read TGTGCCAGTAGTAATTTGGGGGTACCTGAAGCTTTCTTT. This translates into CASSNLGVPEAFF.

This chain uses TRBV28 with TRBJ2-1, with a possible D match to TRBD1 (7 bases). Trimming removed 3 bases at V and 7 bases at J, with 16 bases between. Germline-derived CDR1 and CDR2 are MDHEN and SYDVKM. The CDR3 has 15 amino acids. The CDR3 DNA is TGTGCCAGCAGTTTTAGCCAGGGGGGTAGGAATGAGCAGTTCTTC. Protein product: CASSFSQGGRNEQFF.

The chain recombines TRBV9 with TRBJ1-6; no clear D. The CDR3 sequence is 14 residues long. Trimming took off 0 bases at V and 7 bases at J, with 8 bases between the two ends. Per the germline V gene, CDR1 is SGDLS and CDR2 is YYNGEE. CDR3 in amino acids: CASSVVAENSPLHF. For the CDR3, the DNA is TGTGCCAGCAGCGTAGTTGCCGAAAATTCACCCCTCCACTTT.

The chain carries TRBV5-4 and TRBJ1-2; unclear D gene. Germline V gives CDR1 SGHNT, CDR2 YYREEE (reference sequence). V was trimmed by 4 bases and J by 4 bases, leaving 17 bases between them. The CDR3 is 15 amino acids. This CDR3 reads CASSAAREVPYGYTF. In DNA, the CDR3 is TGTGCCAGCAGCGCGGCACGGGAGGTACCCTATGGCTACACCTTC. The whole variable domain, remainder taken from reference TRBV5-4 and TRBJ1-2, is ETGVTQSPTHLIKTRGQQVTLRCSSQSGHNTVSWYQQALGQGPQFIFQYYREEENGRGNFPPRFSGLQFPNYSSELNVNALELDDSALYLCASSAAREVPYGYTFGSGTRLTVV.

This chain joins TRBV10-3 and TRBJ2-1; D might be TRBD1 (6 bases). In germline, CDR1 is ENHRY, CDR2 SYGVKD. This CDR3 is built from 15 residues. V shed 3 bases and J shed 4 bases, with 13 bases lying between them. The CDR3 is CAISDPGTTYNEQFF. The CDR3 DNA is TGTGCCATCAGTGATCCCGGGACAACTTACAATGAGCAGTTCTTC.

The chain recombines TRBV9 with TRBJ1-1; unclear D gene. Trimming pared 3 bases from V and 1 base from J, leaving 7 bases between. The CDR3 consists of 13 residues. Looked up from germline, CDR1 is SGDLS and CDR2 is YYNGEE. CDR3 amino acids: CASSEFQNTEAFF. CDR3 DNA sequence: TGTGCCAGCAGCGAGTTCCAGAACACTGAAGCTTTCTTT.

The chain links TRBV27 to TRBJ2-7, with TRBD2 identical over 8 bases. This CDR3 region has 15 residues. V shed 6 bases, J shed 1 base, and the junction held 8 bases outside the gene matches. CDR1 is MNHEY and CDR2 is SMNVEV in the germline V gene (reference sequence). The CDR3 is CASSGRSGGSYEQYF. The CDR3, as DNA: TGTGCCAGCAGCGGCCGGAGCGGGGGTTCCTACGAGCAGTACTTC.

The rearrangement uses TRBV6-1 and TRBJ1-2, with a weak D call TRBD1 (6 bases). This CDR3 has 15 residues. Germline V gene lookup returns CDR1 MNHNS and CDR2 SASEGT. Trimming shortened V by 1 base and J by 8 bases, and 17 bases separated the two germline ends. The CDR3 sequence: CASSEVLSGGDGYTF. Here the CDR3 DNA reads TGTGCCAGCAGTGAAGTATTATCGGGGGGCGACGGCTACACCTTC.

This clone occurred a few times. The chain combines TRBV4-1 with TRBJ1-5; D uncertain. The length of the CDR3 is 15 residues. V lost 0 bases, J lost 4 bases, and 10 bases lay in between. Germline lookup yields CDR1 MGHRA and CDR2 YSYEKL. The CDR3: CASSQDRQVNQPQHF. The CDR3 DNA reads as TGCGCCAGCAGCCAAGATCGCCAGGTGAATCAGCCCCAGCATTTT.

This clone occurred a few times. The rearrangement uses TRBV4-1 and TRBJ2-1; tentatively, D is TRBD2 (5 bases). The ends were cut back, 4 bases at V and 10 bases at J, with 20 bases in the middle. Germline values: CDR1 MGHRA, CDR2 YSYEKL. The CDR3 is 15 residues long. CDR3 DNA: TGCGCCAGCAGCCTCGGGGAGAATTGGGCGAGGGAGCAGTTCTTC. Translated, it gives CASSLGENWAREQFF.

The V call is TRBV7-9, the J call TRBJ2-2; D gene uncertain. Germline CDR1 SEHNR, CDR2 FQNEAQ (reference sequence). This CDR3 comprises 12 residues. The V gene lost 5 bases and the J gene lost 4 bases, with 5 bases spanning the gap. CDR3 nucleotide sequence: TGTGCCAGCAGCCCTGTCACCGGGGAGCTGTTTTTT. Amino acids: CASSPVTGELFF.

The chain joins TRBV30 to TRBJ2-1; 12 positions agree with TRBD2. This CDR3 has 14 amino acids. V gave up 4 bases and J gave up 6 bases; unmatched junction bases: 4. The germline gives CDR1 GTSNPN, CDR2 SVGIG (reference sequence). CDR3 DNA sequence: TGTGCCTGGACGACTAGCGGGAGTGGCAATGAGCAGTTCTTC. It is translated as CAWTTSGSGNEQFF.

The chain uses TRBV7-7 and TRBJ2-1, with D possibly TRBD2 on 6 matching bases. The germline gives CDR1 SSHAT, CDR2 FNYEAQ (reference sequence). The CDR3 covers 15 residues. The germline V and J ends were trimmed by 5 bases and 9 bases, with 20 bases remaining between them. The CDR3 is CASSPGTAAGSEQFF. The DNA for the CDR3 is TGTGCCAGCAGCCCCGGGACTGCCGCGGGAAGTGAGCAGTTCTTC.

The chain links TRBV9 to TRBJ2-2; D not resolved. CDR3 size: 14 residues. Germline CDR1 and CDR2: SGDLS and YYNGEE. V shed 3 bases and J shed 1 base, with 7 bases lying between them. The CDR3, as DNA: TGTGCCAGCAGCGCCCGTGTGAACACCGGGGAGCTGTTTTTT. Translating gives CASSARVNTGELFF.

This chain links TRBV27 with TRBJ2-3; D perhaps matches TRBD1 (6 bases). V lost 5 bases and J 2 bases, leaving 20 bases between the germline ends. Germline assignment: CDR1 MNHEY and CDR2 SMNVEV (reference sequence). The CDR3 spans 17 residues. The CDR3 nucleotides are TGTGCCAGCAGTCCCCGCGACAGGCCTACATACACAGATACGCAGTATTTT. Its translation: CASSPRDRPTYTDTQYF.

The genes are TRBV2 and TRBJ2-1, with TRBD2 identical over 10 bases. V lost 5 bases and J lost 9; bases outside the gene matches: 7. The CDR3 has 14 amino acids. Germline values: CDR1 SNHLY, CDR2 FYNNEI. The CDR3 bases are TGTGCCAGCAGTCGACTAGCGGGCGCGGGTGAGCAGTTCTTC. Its protein is CASSRLAGAGEQFF.

This chain links TRBV6-6 with TRBJ2-1; D unclear. Germline V gene sequence: CDR1 MNHNY, CDR2 SVGAGI (reference sequence). The CDR3 contains 11 residues. Trimming removed 6 bases from V and 4 bases from J, with 4 bases in between. As DNA, the CDR3 is TGTGCCAGCAGCAATTACAATGAGCAGTTCTTC. It specifies CASSNYNEQFF.

This clone was observed once. This sequence joins TRBV11-3 and TRBJ1-4; tentatively, D is TRBD1 (6 bases). V was pared by 3 bases and J by 11 bases, with 13 bases between. The CDR3 covers 13 residues. CDR1 and CDR2 from the germline V gene are SGHNT and YENEEA. CDR3 sequence: CASSFVAQGKLFF. The CDR3 DNA reads as TGTGCCAGCAGCTTTGTGGCCCAGGGGAAACTGTTTTTT.

V is TRBV10-3 and J is TRBJ1-6; the D gene is possibly TRBD1 (5 bases). Germline CDR1 reads ENHRY; CDR2 reads SYGVKD. The CDR3 loop spans 17 amino acids. Trimming pared 2 bases from V and 5 bases from J, leaving 16 bases between. CDR3 amino acids: CAISERGIGSDNSPLHF. The CDR3 DNA follows: TGTGCCATCAGTGAGCGGGGGATTGGGAGCGATAATTCACCCCTCCACTTT.

V is TRBV5-1 and J is TRBJ2-3; D gene ambiguous. Trimming took 1 base from V and 0 from J, leaving 6 bases between them. The CDR3 has 14 amino acids. CDR1 and CDR2 from the germline V gene are SGHRS and YFSETQ. The CDR3 sequence is CASSLSTSTDTQYF. CDR3 DNA: TGCGCCAGCAGCTTGTCGACTAGCACAGATACGCAGTATTTT.

This chain connects TRBV7-2 to TRBJ2-2, with 8 bases lining up with TRBD2. The CDR3 spans 17 residues. J lost 6 bases, V lost 2 bases, and 11 bases had no gene match. CDR1 and CDR2 from the germline V gene are SGHTA and FQGNSA. Here the CDR3 reads CASSLYSGGPGSGELFF. CDR3 sequence (DNA): TGTGCCAGCAGCTTATATTCGGGGGGGCCGGGATCCGGGGAGCTGTTTTTT.

The CDR3 coding sequence is TGTGCCAGCACCTCCGGGACAGGGCCTCTTCAGCAGTACTTC. Its translation is CASTSGTGPLQQYF. The rearrangement links TRBV28 to TRBJ2-7, with 9 bases identical to TRBD1. The CDR3 is 14 amino acids. Germline CDR1 and CDR2: MDHEN and SYDVKM. The V and J ends lost 7 bases and 8 bases, in that order; junction bases with no gene match: 12.

This chain joins TRBV5-1 and TRBJ2-5; D uncertain. With 6 bases removed from V and 2 bases from J, the gap between germline ends came to 5 bases. The length of the CDR3 is 11 residues. Germline CDR1 is SGHRS and CDR2 is YFSETQ. CDR3 sequence (DNA): TGCGCCAGCACCCAACAAGAGACCCAGTACTTC. This codes for CASTQQETQYF.

In regard to this clone: One end of the junction fails to match germline, which may point to a read error. Other nucleotide sequences from this sample produce the same CDR3. The V and J genes are TRBV30 and TRBJ1-5; 7 bases agree with TRBD1. From germline, CDR1 is GTSNPN and CDR2 SVGIG (reference sequence). This CDR3 contains 14 residues. Written as DNA, the CDR3 is TGTGCCTGGACCCATAACAGGGGCGGGCAGCCCCAACATTTT. The encoded protein is CAWTHNRGGQPQHF.

This chain connects TRBV7-2 to TRBJ2-7, with D possibly matching TRBD1 (6 bases). Looked up from germline, CDR1 is SGHTA and CDR2 is FQGNSA. The V and J ends lost 4 bases and 5 bases respectively, with 24 bases between them. CDR3 length equals 17 residues. CDR3 sequence reads: CASSSPGQGLLRHEQYF. The CDR3 coding sequence is TGTGCCAGCAGCTCCCCGGGACAAGGACTCCTTCGCCACGAGCAGTACTTC.

The chain is built from TRBV11-3 and TRBJ2-5, with 13 bases that match TRBD2. The V and J ends lost 3 bases and 5 bases, in that order; junction bases with no gene match: 9. Germline V CDR1 and CDR2: SGHNT, YENEEA. This CDR3 has 17 residues. CDR3 DNA: TGTGCCAGCAGCTTTGGGACTAGCGGGATAGGGCTGGAGACCCAGTACTTC. It is translated as CASSFGTSGIGLETQYF.

The V and J genes are TRBV4-1 and TRBJ2-6; 11 bases fit TRBD1. This CDR3 is 20 amino acids long. Germline CDR1 and CDR2: MGHRA and YSYEKL. The junction had 11 bases not matched to a gene; V was cut back by 1 base and J by 3 bases. The chain's CDR3 is CASSQGPRDRGTFGANVLTF. The CDR3 DNA reads as TGCGCCAGCAGCCAAGGGCCCCGGGACAGGGGGACCTTTGGGGCCAACGTCCTGACTTTC.